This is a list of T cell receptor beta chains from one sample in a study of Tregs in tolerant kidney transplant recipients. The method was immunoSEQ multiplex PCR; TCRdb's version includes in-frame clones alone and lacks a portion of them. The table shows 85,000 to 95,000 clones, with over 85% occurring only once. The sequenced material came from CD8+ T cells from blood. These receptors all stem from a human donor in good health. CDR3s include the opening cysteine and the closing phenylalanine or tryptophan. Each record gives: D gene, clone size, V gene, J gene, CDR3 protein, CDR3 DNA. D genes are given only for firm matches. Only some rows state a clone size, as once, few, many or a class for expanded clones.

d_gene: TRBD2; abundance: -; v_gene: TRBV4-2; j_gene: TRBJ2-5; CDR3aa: CASSQALWTSGGEYQETQYF; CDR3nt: TGTGCCAGCAGCCAAGCCCTTTGGACTAGCGGGGGGGAGTACCAAGAGACCCAGTACTTC
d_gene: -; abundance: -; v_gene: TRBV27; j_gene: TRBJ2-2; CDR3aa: CATSRGADTGELFF; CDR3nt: TGTGCCACATCCCGGGGGGCGGACACCGGGGAGCTGTTTTTT
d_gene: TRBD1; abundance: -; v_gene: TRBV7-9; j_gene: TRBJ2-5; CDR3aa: CASGPTGVWSWETQYF; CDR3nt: TGTGCCAGCGGCCCGACAGGGGTCTGGTCGTGGGAGACCCAGTACTTC
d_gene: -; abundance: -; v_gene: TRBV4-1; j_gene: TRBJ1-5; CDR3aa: CASSQGRSPSNQPQHF; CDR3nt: TGCGCCAGCAGCCAAGGCCGGTCCCCCAGCAATCAGCCCCAGCATTTT
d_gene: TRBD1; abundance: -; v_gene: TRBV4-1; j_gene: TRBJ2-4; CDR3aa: CASSQEAGTGGGVQYF; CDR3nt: TGCGCCAGCAGCCAAGAGGCCGGGACAGGCGGCGGGGTTCAGTACTTC
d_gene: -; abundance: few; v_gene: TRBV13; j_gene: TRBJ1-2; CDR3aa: CASRAQGGLHYGYTF; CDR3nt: TGTGCCAGCAGGGCGCAAGGGGGACTTCACTATGGCTACACCTTC
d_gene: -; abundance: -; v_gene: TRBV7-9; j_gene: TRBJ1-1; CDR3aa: CASRHRVVNTEAFF; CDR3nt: TGTGCCAGCCGCCATAGGGTGGTGAACACTGAAGCTTTCTTT
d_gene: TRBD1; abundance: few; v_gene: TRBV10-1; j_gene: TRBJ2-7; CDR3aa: CASSEQGSSYEQYF; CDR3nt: TGCGCCAGCAGTGAACAGGGGAGCTCCTACGAGCAGTACTTC
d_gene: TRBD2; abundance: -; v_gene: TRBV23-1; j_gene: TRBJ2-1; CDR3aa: CASSLEGLAGGLEQFF; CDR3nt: TGCGCCAGCAGTCTTGAGGGACTAGCGGGAGGGCTTGAGCAGTTCTTC
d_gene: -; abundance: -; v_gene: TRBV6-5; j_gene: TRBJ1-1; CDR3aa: CASSPGGEGTEAFF; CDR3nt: TGTGCCAGCAGTCCCGGGGGGGAGGGGACTGAAGCTTTCTTT
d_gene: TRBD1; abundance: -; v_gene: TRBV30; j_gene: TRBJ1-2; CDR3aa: CAWTLTGDYGYTF; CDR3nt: TGTGCCTGGACTCTTACAGGGGACTATGGCTACACCTTC
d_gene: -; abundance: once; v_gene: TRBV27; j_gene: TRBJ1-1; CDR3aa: CASSAGLMKAFF; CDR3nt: TGTGCCAGCAGCGCTGGGTTAATGAAAGCTTTCTTT
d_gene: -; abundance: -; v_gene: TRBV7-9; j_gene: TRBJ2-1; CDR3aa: CASSPGSREQFF; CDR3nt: TGTGCCAGCAGCCCGGGAAGCCGCGAGCAGTTCTTC
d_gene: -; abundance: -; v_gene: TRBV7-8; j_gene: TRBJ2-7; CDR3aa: CASSLIGYEQYF; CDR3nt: TGTGCCAGCAGCTTAATAGGGTACGAGCAGTACTTC